Listed here are 19 T cell receptor beta chains from one sample, sequenced in a study of T cells in Graves' hyperthyroidism and ophthalmopathy. The investigators amplified TCR beta CDR3 regions from RNA transcripts. A first-round RT-PCR of the TCR CDR3 used the HTBI primer set. TCRdb used MiXCR to reprocess the multiplex PCR reads, holding one entry per CDR3 protein. The table includes 450,000 to 700,000 distinct CDR3 sequences, under 60% detected once. Sequencing was carried out using peripheral blood or thyroid tissue (not recorded which). The receptor set was obtained from a woman younger than 35 with Graves' hyperthyroidism.

This clonotype was recorded many times. The chain uses TRBV7-2 and TRBJ1-2; D is possibly TRBD1 (5 bases). The CDR3 is 13 amino acids. The V gene lost 1 base and the J gene lost 8 bases, with 11 bases spanning the gap. Germline CDR1 reads SGHTA; CDR2 reads FQGNSA. CDR3 region: CASSLGLGGGYTF. The CDR3, as DNA: TGTGCCAGCAGCTTAGGGTTGGGGGGGGGCTACACCTTC.

The chain carries TRBV19 and TRBJ1-1; no clear D. Germline V gene lookup returns CDR1 LNHDA and CDR2 SQIVND (reference sequence). V shed 5 bases and J shed 1 base, with 14 bases lying between them. CDR3 length: 15 residues. The CDR3 region is CASSLVAPWNTEAFF. DNA for the CDR3: TGTGCCAGTAGTCTGGTGGCCCCCTGGAACACTGAAGCTTTCTTT.

To note about this clonotype: One base away lies a much larger clone, so this may be a sequencing read error. The CDR3 loop is CASSLDWGTVPRETQYF. DNA of the CDR3: TGTGCCAGCAGCTTGGACTGGGGAACAGTCCCGCGAGAGACCCAGTACTTC. This chain links TRBV5-5 with TRBJ2-5, with D unresolved. The CDR3 covers 17 residues. CDR1 is SGHKS and CDR2 is YYEKEE in the germline V gene (reference sequence). Trimming cost V 0 bases and J 4 bases, with 19 bases left between them. The full variable domain, completed using reference TRBV5-5 and TRBJ2-5, is DAGVTQSPTHLIKTRGQQVTLRCSPISGHKSVSWYQQVLGQGPQFIFQYYEKEERGRGNFPDRFSARQFPNYSSELNVNALLLGDSALYLCASSLDWGTVPRETQYFGPGTRLLVL.

The genes are TRBV5-1 and TRBJ2-7; 8 bases are a match to TRBD2. CDR3 size: 15 residues. V dropped 2 bases and J dropped 9; count of bases not matched to a gene: 13. Germline V gives CDR1 SGHRS, CDR2 YFSETQ. The CDR3 loop is CASSLPAGVADTQYF. The CDR3 region has the DNA TGCGCCAGCAGCTTACCAGCGGGAGTGGCAGATACGCAGTACTTC.

This clonotype appeared a few times. The chain combines TRBV18 with TRBJ1-1, with D tentatively TRBD1 (5 bases). Germline values: CDR1 KGHSH, CDR2 LQKENI. The V end lost 3 bases, the J end lost 7 bases, and 12 bases lay between the germline ends. CDR3 size: 13 residues. The CDR3 bases are TGTGCCAGCTCACCCCGTGGGGACCTTGAAGCTTTCTTT. Its protein is CASSPRGDLEAFF.

The chain employs TRBV7-9 and TRBJ1-6; D is perhaps TRBD1 (6 bases). With 3 bases removed from V and 7 bases from J, the gap between germline ends came to 13 bases. The CDR3 loop spans 15 amino acids. CDR1 is SEHNR, CDR2 FQNEAQ, per germline (reference sequence). DNA for the CDR3: TGTGCCAGCAGCTTGGGGGCAGGGAGCAATTCACCCCTCCACTTT. Translated: CASSLGAGSNSPLHF.

This clonotype occurred a few times. The chain has TRBV12-5 and TRBJ2-5, with TRBD1 matching 9 bases. This CDR3 comprises 12 residues. Trimming removed 4 bases from V and 13 bases from J; junction bases left unmatched: 7. In germline, CDR1 is LGHNT, CDR2 FRNRAP. CDR3 in DNA: TGTGCTAGTGGTTGGGGGGACAGGGAAGCGTACTTC. As protein: CASGWGDREAYF.

The V and J genes are TRBV2 and TRBJ1-5, with D uncertain. The germline V gene encodes CDR1 SNHLY and CDR2 FYNNEI. The CDR3 is 14 residues long. Trimming pared 6 bases from V and 0 bases from J, leaving 9 bases between. In DNA, the CDR3 is TGTGCCAGCAGCCGGGTCAATAGCAATCAGCCCCAGCATTTT. Translating gives CASSRVNSNQPQHF.

This clonotype showed up just a few times. The CDR3 DNA sequence: TGTGCCAGCAGCTTAACGACTCATTACGAGCAGTACTTC. This translates into CASSLTTHYEQYF. V is TRBV7-9 and J is TRBJ2-7, with D unclear. V lost 2 bases to trimming and J lost 4 bases, with 9 bases between them. The V gene's germline CDR1 is SEHNR and CDR2 FQNEAQ (reference sequence). This CDR3 is built from 13 residues. The variable domain in full, completed from reference TRBV7-9 and TRBJ2-7, reads DTGVSQNPRHKITKRGQNVTFRCDPISEHNRLYWYRQTLGQGPEFLTYFQNEAQLEKSRLLSDRFSAERPKGSFSTLEIQRTEQGDSAMYLCASSLTTHYEQYFGPGTRLTVT.

Regarding this clonotype: Since a much larger clone is just one base distant, this may be a read error. The chain employs TRBV5-1 and TRBJ1-3; D ambiguous. This CDR3 region has 14 residues. Germline V gene data show CDR1 as SGHRS and CDR2 as YFSETQ. CDR3 nucleotides: TGCGCCAGCAGCTTGGAGGGAACTGGAGACACCATATATTTT. It yields the protein CASSLEGTGDTIYF. Combining the CDR3 with reference TRBV5-1 and TRBJ1-3 gives the whole variable domain KAGVTQTPRYLIKTRGQQVTLSCSPISGHRSVSWYQQTPGQGLQFLFEYFSETQRNKGNFPGRFSGRQFSNSRSEMNVSTLELGDSALYLCASSLEGTGDTIYFGEGSWLTVV.

Ten or more counts support this clonotype. The gene calls are TRBV6-1 and TRBJ1-4; D ambiguous. Germline V gives CDR1 MNHNS, CDR2 SASEGT. The length of the CDR3 is 10 residues. V lost 11 bases and J lost 5, with 6 bases in between. The CDR3 DNA reads as TGTGCCGGCGGGAATGAAAAACTGTTTTTT. Encoded protein: CAGGNEKLFF.

A word on this clonotype: This may be a read error, as it is one base from a much larger clone. The rearrangement uses TRBV15 and TRBJ1-1; possible D gene TRBD1, 5 bases. The CDR3 consists of 16 residues. Trimming took 5 bases from V and 1 from J, leaving 17 bases between them. From germline, CDR1 is LNHNV and CDR2 YYDKDF (reference sequence). The CDR3 sequence: CATSPRTRIANTEAFF. The CDR3 region has the DNA TGTGCCACCAGCCCCCGGACAAGGATCGCGAACACTGAAGCTTTCTTT.

The chain has TRBV7-9 and TRBJ2-2, with TRBD1 matching over 8 bases. Germline lookup yields CDR1 SEHNR and CDR2 FQNEAQ (reference sequence). The ends lost 4 bases at V and 5 bases at J; junction bases unmatched: 3. The CDR3 is 14 amino acids. Here the CDR3 DNA reads TGTGCCAGCAGCTCGGACAGGGATACCGGGGAGCTGTTTTTT. It encodes CASSSDRDTGELFF.

Worth noting for this clonotype: An end of the junction differs from the germline gene, which may be a read error. This chain uses TRBV5-1 with TRBJ2-2; TRBD2 matches 9 bases. CDR3 length: 14 amino acids. CDR1 is SGHRS and CDR2 is YFSETQ in the germline V gene. The CDR3, as DNA: TGCGCCAGCAGCTTGGACCTAGCGGGGTGGACAGGCAGCTTT. Amino acids: CASSLDLAGWTGSF. The full variable domain, rest sourced from reference TRBV5-1 and TRBJ2-2, is KAGVTQTPRYLIKTRGQQVTLSCSPISGHRSVSWYQQTPGQGLQFLFEYFSETQRNKGNFPGRFSGRQFSNSRSEMNVSTLELGDSALYLCASSLDLAGWTGSFGEGSRLTVL.

On this clonotype itself: This may be a read error, as it is one base from a much larger clone. CDR3 in amino acids: CASSGETGGRETQYF. Here the CDR3 DNA reads TGCGCCAGCAGCGGAGAGACAGGGGGCCGGGAGACCCAGTACTTC. The chain links TRBV4-3 to TRBJ2-5; 10 positions agree with TRBD1. The CDR3 totals 15 residues. Germline CDR1 reads LGHNA; CDR2 reads YSLEER. Trimming cost V 5 bases and J 5 bases; bases outside gene matches: 8.

This clonotype was seen more than once but under ten times. V gene TRBV14 combines with J gene TRBJ1-3; D is possibly TRBD2 (6 bases). TRBJ2-3 matches the DNA end more closely, so the J call is doubtful. Germline V gene data show CDR1 as SGHDN and CDR2 as FVKESK. The CDR3 has 14 residues. This CDR3 is CASSQDLEGDTQYF. The CDR3 coding sequence is TGTGCCAGCAGCCAAGATCTGGAGGGAGATACGCAGTATTTT.

This sequence joins TRBV3-1 and TRBJ2-7; 8 positions agree with TRBD1. This CDR3 region has 14 residues. Germline V gives CDR1 LGHDT, CDR2 YNNKEL (reference sequence). The ends lost 1 base at V and 5 bases at J; junction bases unmatched: 4. The CDR3 protein is CASSQGTGRNEQYF. CDR3 in DNA: TGTGCCAGCAGCCAAGGGACAGGGCGGAACGAGCAGTACTTC.

Many counts were recorded for this clonotype. The chain uses TRBV7-9 and TRBJ2-7, with 10 positions matching TRBD2. Germline V gene sequence: CDR1 SEHNR, CDR2 FQNEAQ (reference sequence). This CDR3 is built from 16 residues. After removal of 4 bases from V and 7 bases from J, the junction contained 13 bases not matched to a gene. CDR3 sequence reads: CASSSTKREGRGEQYF. CDR3 nucleotides: TGTGCCAGCAGCTCTACCAAGCGGGAGGGCCGGGGAGAGCAGTACTTC.

This clonotype was observed many times. The chain recombines TRBV5-1 with TRBJ1-4; TRBD1 matches 8 bases. This CDR3 region has 16 residues. Germline V gene sequence: CDR1 SGHRS, CDR2 YFSETQ. After removal of 0 bases from V and 4 bases from J, the junction contained 5 bases not matched to a gene. CDR3 sequence: CASSLVGQGGNEKLFF. CDR3 in DNA: TGCGCCAGCAGCTTGGTCGGACAGGGCGGTAATGAAAAACTGTTTTTT.